This T cell receptor beta chain was captured by sequencing in a study of blood T cell repertoires in COVID-19. Method: immunoSEQ multiplex PCR; TCRdb's copy keeps in-frame clones and lacks some. The top ten clones hold around 5.3% of a sample with fewer than 45,000 clones, 90% to 95% of them seen once. This clone has only one observation. V trimming: 1 base; J trimming: 0 bases; junction bases outside the gene matches: 11. The CDR3 contains 20 residues. Germline assignment: CDR1 ENHRY and CDR2 SYGVKD. Sequences were obtained from peripheral blood. This rearrangement joins TRBV10-3 to TRBJ2-6; TRBD1 matches at 8 bases. This TCR derives from a human donor in a cohort sampled during active COVID-19. The CDR3: CAISEFVQDRGNSGANVLTF. The DNA for the CDR3 is TGTGCCATCAGTGAGTTCGTCCAAGACAGGGGAAACTCTGGGGCCAACGTCCTGACTTTC.